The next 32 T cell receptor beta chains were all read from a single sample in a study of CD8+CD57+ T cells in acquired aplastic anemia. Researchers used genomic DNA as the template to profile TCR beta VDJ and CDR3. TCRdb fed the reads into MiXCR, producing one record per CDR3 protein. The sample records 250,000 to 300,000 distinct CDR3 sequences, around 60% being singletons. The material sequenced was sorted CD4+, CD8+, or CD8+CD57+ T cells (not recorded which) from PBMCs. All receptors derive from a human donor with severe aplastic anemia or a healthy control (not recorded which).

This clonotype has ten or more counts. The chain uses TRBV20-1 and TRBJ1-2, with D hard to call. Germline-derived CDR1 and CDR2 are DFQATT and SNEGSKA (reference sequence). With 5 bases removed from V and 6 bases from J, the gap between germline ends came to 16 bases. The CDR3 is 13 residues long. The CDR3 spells CSAVLSRTDGYTF. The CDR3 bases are TGCAGTGCTGTCCTGAGTCGAACGGATGGCTACACCTTC.

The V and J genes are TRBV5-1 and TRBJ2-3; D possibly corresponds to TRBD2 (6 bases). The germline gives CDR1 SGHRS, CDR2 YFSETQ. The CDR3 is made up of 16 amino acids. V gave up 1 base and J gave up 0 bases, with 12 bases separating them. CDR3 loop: CASSLNGRTSTDTQYF. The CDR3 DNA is TGCGCCAGCAGCTTGAACGGGAGAACGAGCACAGATACGCAGTATTTT.

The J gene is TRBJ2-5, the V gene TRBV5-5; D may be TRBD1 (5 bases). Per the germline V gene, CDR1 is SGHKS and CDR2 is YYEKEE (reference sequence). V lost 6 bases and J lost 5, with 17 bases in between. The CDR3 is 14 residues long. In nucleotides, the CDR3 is TGTGCCAGCACCACTTTTGAGACAGTCGAGACCCAGTACTTC. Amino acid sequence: CASTTFETVETQYF.

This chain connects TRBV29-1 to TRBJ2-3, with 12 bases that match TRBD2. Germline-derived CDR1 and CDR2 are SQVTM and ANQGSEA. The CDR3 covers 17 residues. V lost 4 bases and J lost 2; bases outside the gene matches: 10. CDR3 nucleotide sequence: TGCAGCGTTGGTCTAGGGCTAGCGGGGGGGCTCACAGATACGCAGTATTTT. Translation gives CSVGLGLAGGLTDTQYF.

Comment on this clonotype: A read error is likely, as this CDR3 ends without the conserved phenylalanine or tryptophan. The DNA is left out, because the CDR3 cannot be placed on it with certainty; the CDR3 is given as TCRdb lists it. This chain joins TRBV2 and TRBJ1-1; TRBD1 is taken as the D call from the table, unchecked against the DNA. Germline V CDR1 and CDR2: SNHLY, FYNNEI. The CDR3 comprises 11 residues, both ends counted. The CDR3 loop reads CASREDRVRIY.

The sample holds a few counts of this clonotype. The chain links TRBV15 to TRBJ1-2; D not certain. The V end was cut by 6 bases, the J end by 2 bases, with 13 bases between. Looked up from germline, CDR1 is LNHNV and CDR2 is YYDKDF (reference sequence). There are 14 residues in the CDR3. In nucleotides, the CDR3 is TGTGCCACCAGAACCCGGGGAGGGAACTATGGCTACACCTTC. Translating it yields CATRTRGGNYGYTF.

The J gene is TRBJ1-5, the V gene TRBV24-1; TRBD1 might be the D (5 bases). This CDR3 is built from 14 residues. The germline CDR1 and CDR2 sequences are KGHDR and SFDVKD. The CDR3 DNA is TGTGCTAGAGAGGGGTCAAATAGCAATCAGCCCCAGCATTTT. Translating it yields CAREGSNSNQPQHF.

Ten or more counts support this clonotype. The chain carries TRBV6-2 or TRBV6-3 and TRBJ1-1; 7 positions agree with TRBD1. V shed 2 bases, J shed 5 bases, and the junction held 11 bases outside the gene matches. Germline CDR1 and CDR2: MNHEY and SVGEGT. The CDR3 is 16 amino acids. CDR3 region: CASSYQGGMGWTEAFF. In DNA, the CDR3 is TGTGCCAGCAGTTACCAAGGGGGCATGGGGTGGACTGAAGCTTTCTTT.

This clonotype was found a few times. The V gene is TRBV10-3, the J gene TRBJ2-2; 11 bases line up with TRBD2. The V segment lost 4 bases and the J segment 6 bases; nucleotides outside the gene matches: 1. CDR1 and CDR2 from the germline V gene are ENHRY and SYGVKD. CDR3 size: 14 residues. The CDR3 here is CAISGLAGSGELFF. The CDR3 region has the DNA TGTGCCATCAGTGGACTAGCGGGGTCCGGGGAGCTGTTTTTT.

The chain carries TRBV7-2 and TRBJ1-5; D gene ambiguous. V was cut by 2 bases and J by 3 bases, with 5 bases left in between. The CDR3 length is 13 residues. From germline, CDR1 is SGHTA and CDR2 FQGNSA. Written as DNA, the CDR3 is TGTGCCAGCAGCTTAAATTTCAATCAGCCCCAGCATTTT. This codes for CASSLNFNQPQHF.

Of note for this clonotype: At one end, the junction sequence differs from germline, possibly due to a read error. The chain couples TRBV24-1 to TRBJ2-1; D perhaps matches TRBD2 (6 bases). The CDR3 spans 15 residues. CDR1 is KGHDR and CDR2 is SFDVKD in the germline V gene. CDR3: CATLGLPVRYSEQFF. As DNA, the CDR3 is TGTGCCACGTTGGGACTCCCAGTAAGATACAGTGAGCAGTTCTTC.

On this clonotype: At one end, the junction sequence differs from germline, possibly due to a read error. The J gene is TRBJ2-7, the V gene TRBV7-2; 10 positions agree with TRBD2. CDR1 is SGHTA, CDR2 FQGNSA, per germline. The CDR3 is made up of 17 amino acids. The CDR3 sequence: CASSLVLGAGGPREQYF. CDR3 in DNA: TGTGCCAGCAGCCTAGTTTTAGGAGCGGGGGGGCCCCGCGAGCAGTACTTT.

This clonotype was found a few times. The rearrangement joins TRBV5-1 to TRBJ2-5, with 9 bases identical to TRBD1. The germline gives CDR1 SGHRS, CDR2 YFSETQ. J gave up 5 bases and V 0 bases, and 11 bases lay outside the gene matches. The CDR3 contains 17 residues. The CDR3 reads CASSLDAGQGIGETQYF. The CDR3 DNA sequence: TGCGCCAGCAGCTTGGATGCGGGACAGGGTATCGGGGAGACCCAGTACTTC.

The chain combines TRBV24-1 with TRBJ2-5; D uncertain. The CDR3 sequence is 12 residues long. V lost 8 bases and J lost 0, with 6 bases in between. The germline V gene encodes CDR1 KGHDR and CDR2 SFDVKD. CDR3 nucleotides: TGTGCCACCATTCCGTACCAAGAGACCCAGTACTTC. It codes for CATIPYQETQYF.

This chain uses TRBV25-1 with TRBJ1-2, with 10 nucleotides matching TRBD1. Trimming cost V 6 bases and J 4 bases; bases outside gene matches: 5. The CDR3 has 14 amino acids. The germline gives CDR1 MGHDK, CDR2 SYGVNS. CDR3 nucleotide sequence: TGTGCCAGCAGGTCGGGACAGGGGCTCTATGGCTACACCTTC. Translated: CASRSGQGLYGYTF.

This chain's CDR3 is CASQGSTNEKLFF. CDR3 nucleotides: TGTGCCAGTCAGGGATCAACTAATGAAAAACTGTTTTTT. The rearrangement joins TRBV2 to TRBJ1-4; possible D gene TRBD1, 5 bases. The CDR3 loop spans 13 amino acids. The germline V gene has CDR1 SNHLY and CDR2 FYNNEI. With 9 bases removed from V and 0 bases from J, the gap between germline ends came to 8 bases.

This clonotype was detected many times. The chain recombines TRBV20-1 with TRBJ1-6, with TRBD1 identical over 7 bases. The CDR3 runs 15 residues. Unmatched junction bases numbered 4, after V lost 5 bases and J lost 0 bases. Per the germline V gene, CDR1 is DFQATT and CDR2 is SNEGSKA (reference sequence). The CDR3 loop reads CSAPGGGSYNSPLHF. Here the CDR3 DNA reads TGCAGTGCTCCAGGGGGGGGCTCCTATAATTCACCCCTCCACTTT.

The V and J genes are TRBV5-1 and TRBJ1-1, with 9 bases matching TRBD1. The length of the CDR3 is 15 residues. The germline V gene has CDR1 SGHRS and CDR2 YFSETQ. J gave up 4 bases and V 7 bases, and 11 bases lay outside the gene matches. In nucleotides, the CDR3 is TGCGCCAGCGGCCAACAGGGGGCAGGTGTCACTGAAGCTTTCTTT. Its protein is CASGQQGAGVTEAFF.

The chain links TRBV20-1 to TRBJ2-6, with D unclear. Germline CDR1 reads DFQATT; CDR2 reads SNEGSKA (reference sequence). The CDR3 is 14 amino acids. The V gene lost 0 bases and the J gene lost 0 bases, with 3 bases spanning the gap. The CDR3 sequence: CSARDTSGANVLTF. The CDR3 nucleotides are TGCAGTGCTAGAGATACCTCTGGGGCCAACGTCCTGACTTTC.

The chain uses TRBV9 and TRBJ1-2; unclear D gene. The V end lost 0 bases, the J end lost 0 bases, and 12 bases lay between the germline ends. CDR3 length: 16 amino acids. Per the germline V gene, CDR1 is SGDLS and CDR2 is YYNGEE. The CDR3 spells CASSVGRYSSNYGYTF. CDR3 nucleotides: TGTGCCAGCAGCGTAGGAAGATACTCGTCTAACTATGGCTACACCTTC.

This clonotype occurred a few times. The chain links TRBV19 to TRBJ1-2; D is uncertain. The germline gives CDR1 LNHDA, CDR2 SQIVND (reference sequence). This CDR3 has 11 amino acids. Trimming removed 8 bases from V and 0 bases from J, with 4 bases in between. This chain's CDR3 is CASGSNYGYTF. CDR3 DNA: TGTGCCAGTGGGTCTAACTATGGCTACACCTTC. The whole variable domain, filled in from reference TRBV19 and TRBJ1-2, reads DGGITQSPKYLFRKEGQNVTLSCEQNLNHDAMYWYRQDPGQGLRLIYYSQIVNDFQKGDIAEGYSVSREKKESFPLTVTSAQKNPTAFYLCASGSNYGYTFGSGTRLTVV.

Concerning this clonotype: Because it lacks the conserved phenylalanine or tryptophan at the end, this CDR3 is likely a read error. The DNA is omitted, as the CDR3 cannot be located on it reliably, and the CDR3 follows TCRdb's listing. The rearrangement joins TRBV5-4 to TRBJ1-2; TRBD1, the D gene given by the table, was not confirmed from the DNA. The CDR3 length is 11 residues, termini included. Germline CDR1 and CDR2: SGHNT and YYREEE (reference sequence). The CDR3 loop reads CASRTGTASSY.

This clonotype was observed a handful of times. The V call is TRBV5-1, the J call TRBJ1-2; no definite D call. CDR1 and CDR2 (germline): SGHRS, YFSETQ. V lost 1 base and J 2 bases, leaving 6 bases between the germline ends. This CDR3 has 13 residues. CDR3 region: CASSLSQNYGYTF. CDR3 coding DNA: TGCGCCAGCAGCTTGTCGCAGAACTATGGCTACACCTTC. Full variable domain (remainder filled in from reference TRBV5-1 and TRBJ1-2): KAGVTQTPRYLIKTRGQQVTLSCSPISGHRSVSWYQQTPGQGLQFLFEYFSETQRNKGNFPGRFSGRQFSNSRSEMNVSTLELGDSALYLCASSLSQNYGYTFGSGTRLTVV.

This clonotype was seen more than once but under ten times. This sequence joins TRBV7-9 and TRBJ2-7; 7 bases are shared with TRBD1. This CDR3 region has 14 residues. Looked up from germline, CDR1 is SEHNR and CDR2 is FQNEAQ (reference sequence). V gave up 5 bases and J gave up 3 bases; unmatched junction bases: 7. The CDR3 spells CASSLRQGNYEQYF. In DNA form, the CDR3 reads TGTGCCAGCAGCCTCAGACAGGGTAACTACGAGCAGTACTTC.

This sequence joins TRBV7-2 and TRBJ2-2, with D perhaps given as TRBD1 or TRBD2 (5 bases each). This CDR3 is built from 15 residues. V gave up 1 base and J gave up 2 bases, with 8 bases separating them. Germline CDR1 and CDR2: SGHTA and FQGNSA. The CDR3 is CASSLEGTNTGELFF. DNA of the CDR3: TGTGCCAGCAGCTTAGAGGGGACCAACACCGGGGAGCTGTTTTTT. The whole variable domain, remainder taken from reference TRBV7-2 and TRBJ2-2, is GAGVSQSPSNKVTEKGKDVELRCDPISGHTALYWYRQSLGQGLEFLIYFQGNSAPDKSGLPSDRFSAERTGGSVSTLTIQRTQQEDSAVYLCASSLEGTNTGELFFGEGSRLTVL.

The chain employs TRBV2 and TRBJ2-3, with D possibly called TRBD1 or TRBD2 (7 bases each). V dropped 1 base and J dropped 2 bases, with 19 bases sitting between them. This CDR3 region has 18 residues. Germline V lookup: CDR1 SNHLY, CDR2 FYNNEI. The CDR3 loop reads CASSEVPGGGRDTDTQYF. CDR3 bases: TGTGCCAGCAGTGAAGTCCCAGGGGGGGGCCGAGACACAGATACGCAGTATTTT.

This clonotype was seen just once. The CDR3 is CASSQDFGVYEQYF. CDR3 nucleotide sequence: TGCGCCAGCAGCCAAGACTTTGGTGTATACGAGCAGTACTTC. The chain combines TRBV4-3 with TRBJ2-7; D is unclear. This CDR3 contains 14 residues. Per the germline V gene, CDR1 is LGHNA and CDR2 is YSLEER. V was clipped by 0 bases and J by 4 bases, with 10 bases between them.

CDR3 bases: TGCAGCGTTGGATCCGGGACTAGCTTTGCAGATACGCAGTATTTT. It codes for CSVGSGTSFADTQYF. V usage is TRBV29-1 and J usage is TRBJ2-3, with 9 bases identical to TRBD2. In germline, CDR1 is SQVTM, CDR2 ANQGSEA. The CDR3 consists of 15 residues. Trimming cost V 4 bases and J 4 bases; bases outside gene matches: 9.

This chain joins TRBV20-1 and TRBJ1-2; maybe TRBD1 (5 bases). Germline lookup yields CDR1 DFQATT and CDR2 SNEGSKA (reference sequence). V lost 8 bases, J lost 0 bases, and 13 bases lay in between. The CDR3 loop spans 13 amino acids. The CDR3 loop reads CSPLEGTNYGYTF. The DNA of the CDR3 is TGCAGTCCCCTTGAGGGGACTAACTATGGCTACACCTTC.

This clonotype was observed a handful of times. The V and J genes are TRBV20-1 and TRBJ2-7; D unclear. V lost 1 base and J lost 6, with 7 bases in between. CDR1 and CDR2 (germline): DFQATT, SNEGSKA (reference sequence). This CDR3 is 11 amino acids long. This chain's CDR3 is CSARAAREQYF. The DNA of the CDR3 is TGCAGTGCTAGAGCCGCTCGCGAGCAGTACTTC.

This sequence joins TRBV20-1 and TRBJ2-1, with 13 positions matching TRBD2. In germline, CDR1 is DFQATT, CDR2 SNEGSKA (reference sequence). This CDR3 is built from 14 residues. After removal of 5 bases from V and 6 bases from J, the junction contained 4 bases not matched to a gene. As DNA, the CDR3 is TGCAGTGCTTACACTAGCGGGGGGGCCAATGAGCAGTTCTTC. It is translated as CSAYTSGGANEQFF.

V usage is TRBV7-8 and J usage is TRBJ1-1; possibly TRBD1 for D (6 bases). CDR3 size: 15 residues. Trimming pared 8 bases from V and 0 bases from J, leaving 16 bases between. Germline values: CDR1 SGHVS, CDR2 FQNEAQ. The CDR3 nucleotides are TGTGCCAGCTGTAGGGGGACAAGCATGAACACTGAAGCTTTCTTT. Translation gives CASCRGTSMNTEAFF.